A selection of T cell receptor beta chains follows, all from one sample in a study of cytomegalovirus exposure and HLA in healthy donors. The protocol was immunoSEQ multiplex PCR, while the TCRdb copy is restricted to in-frame clones and leaves out a portion. The table records about 170,000 clones, less than 85% of them present only once. Sequenced material: PBMCs. The receptor source for this set is a boy aged 2-9 years in good health and CMV-seronegative. CDR3s include the opening cysteine and the closing phenylalanine or tryptophan. D genes are given only for firm matches. Some rows have no size entry. The others give once, few or many, or a class for an expanded clone.

TRBV7-9,once,.,TRBJ2-7,TGTGCCAGCAGCTTAGGTTGGAGGGGGCGGCACGAGCAGTACTTC,CASSLGWRGRHEQYF
TRBV19,.,.,TRBJ2-3,TGTGCCAGTAGTCCTACAGGGATAACAGATACGCAGTATTTT,CASSPTGITDTQYF
TRBV6-6,.,.,TRBJ2-7,TGTGCCAGCGTCTCAGGGGGAGGCTACGAGCAGTACTTC,CASVSGGGYEQYF
TRBV5-3,.,.,TRBJ2-7,TGTGCCAGAAGCTTTCCGAGCTCCTACGAGCAGTACTTC,CARSFPSSYEQYF
TRBV27,.,TRBD1,TRBJ1-5,TGTGCCAGCAGCCCTTATCCCCGACAGGGTAGCCAGCCCCAGCATTTT,CASSPYPRQGSQPQHF
TRBV5-1,.,.,TRBJ2-3,TGCGCCAGCAGCTTGGAGGGGGAATTCAGCACAGATACGCAGTATTTT,CASSLEGEFSTDTQYF
TRBV13,.,.,TRBJ2-1,TGTGCCAGCAGCCCCTTGGGGCTTGACAATGAGCAGTTCTTC,CASSPLGLDNEQFF
TRBV9,.,TRBD2,TRBJ2-3,TGTGCCAGCAGCGTAGGGGTCCTAGCGGGCACAGATACGCAGTATTTT,CASSVGVLAGTDTQYF
TRBV28,.,.,TRBJ1-2,TGTGCCAGCAGTTTCCGACCCGGCGAACGTAGGAGTGGCTACACCTTC,CASSFRPGERRSGYTF
TRBV6-4,.,.,TRBJ2-2,TGTGCCAGCAGTGAAGAGGAGAGGTTCAACACCGGGGAGCTGTTTTTT,CASSEEERFNTGELFF
TRBV5-4,.,.,TRBJ2-2,TGTGCCAGCAGCTTGGTCGGTTTTCGGGGGACCGGGGAGCTGTTTTTT,CASSLVGFRGTGELFF
TRBV6-1,.,.,TRBJ2-5,TGTGCCAGCAGCGCCACGACAGGAGTGGGGGAGACCCAGTACTTC,CASSATTGVGETQYF
TRBV6-4,.,.,TRBJ2-1,TGTGCCAGCAGTTTTTTGGGGACTCCCTACAATGAGCAGTTCTTC,CASSFLGTPYNEQFF
TRBV7-6,.,TRBD2,TRBJ2-3,TGTGCCAGCAGCCGAGCGGGGGGGTTCACAGATACGCAGTATTTT,CASSRAGGFTDTQYF
TRBV6-1,.,.,TRBJ1-5,TGTGCCAGCAATGCCAGGGCTAATCAGCCCCAGCATTTT,CASNARANQPQHF
TRBV5-6,.,.,TRBJ2-1,TGTGCCAGCAGCCCCAAGGCGGGGGCCGACAATGAGCAGTTCTTC,CASSPKAGADNEQFF
TRBV5-4,.,TRBD1,TRBJ1-1,TGTGCCAGCAGCTTGAGGCAGGGGGCGGACACTGAAGCTTTCTTT,CASSLRQGADTEAFF
TRBV14,.,TRBD1,TRBJ2-5,TGTGCCAGCAGCCTATCGACAGGGGAAGAGACCCAGTACTTC,CASSLSTGEETQYF
TRBV13,.,TRBD1,TRBJ2-7,TGTGCCAGCAGCTTGAGAACCAGACAGGGGGCCTACGAGCAGTACTTC,CASSLRTRQGAYEQYF
TRBV6-1,.,.,TRBJ2-6,TGTGCCAGCAGTGAGCAGGCACTCTCTGGGGCCAACGTCCTGACTTTC,CASSEQALSGANVLTF
TRBV19,.,.,TRBJ2-1,TGTGCCAGTAGTATAACAGGACCCCTCAATGAGCAGTTCTTC,CASSITGPLNEQFF
TRBV6-5,once,.,TRBJ1-1,TGTGCCAGCAGTAAACATCAGGGAGGCGCTGAAGCTTTCTTT,CASSKHQGGAEAFF
TRBV5-1,once,.,TRBJ2-4,TGCGCCAGCAGCCTCAGGGGTGTAGGTAGGGACATTCAGTACTTC,CASSLRGVGRDIQYF
TRBV11-2,.,.,TRBJ1-6,TGTGCCAGCAGCTTAGACAGGCTCTCCTATAATTCACCCCTCCACTTT,CASSLDRLSYNSPLHF
TRBV5-4,.,.,TRBJ2-7,TGTGCCAGCAGCTTGTACGGGAGCTACGAGCAGTACTTC,CASSLYGSYEQYF
TRBV4-2,once,.,TRBJ2-3,TGTGCCAGCAGCCAAGAACGGGGAATCCGAGTCACAGATACGCAGTATTTT,CASSQERGIRVTDTQYF
TRBV5-4,.,.,TRBJ2-3,TGTGCCAGCAGCTCTACTACAGGGTACGCAGATACGCAGTATTTT,CASSSTTGYADTQYF
TRBV2,.,.,TRBJ2-6,TGTGCCAGCAGTGAAGGGTACGGGTCTGGGGCCAACGTCCTGACTTTC,CASSEGYGSGANVLTF
TRBV25-1,.,.,TRBJ1-1,TGTGCCAGCAGCCCAAGGTTGGGGGCGCAAGTTGAAGCTTTCTTT,CASSPRLGAQVEAFF
TRBV7-8,.,.,TRBJ1-1,TGTGCCAGCAGCTTCCAGGGTGGGGAAGCTTTCTTT,CASSFQGGEAFF
TRBV5-4,.,.,TRBJ2-1,TGTGCCAGCAGCTTGGAACGGGTATGTGAGCAGTTCTTC,CASSLERVCEQFF
TRBV5-1,.,TRBD1,TRBJ2-1,TGCGCCAGCAGCCCGGGACAGGGCTCCTACAATGAGCAGTTCTTC,CASSPGQGSYNEQFF
TRBV27,.,.,TRBJ2-3,TGTGCCAGCAGTCCGAGGGTCCGGTTCGATACGCAGTATTTT,CASSPRVRFDTQYF
TRBV9,once,.,TRBJ1-2,TGTGCCAGCAGCGTTGGCCTTAACTATGGCTACACCTTC,CASSVGLNYGYTF
TRBV5-8,.,TRBD1,TRBJ2-3,TGTGCCAGCAGCTTGCTCTTGAGGACAGGGGGCGCAGATACGCAGTATTTT,CASSLLLRTGGADTQYF
TRBV4-1,.,.,TRBJ1-3,TGCGCCAGCAGCCAAGATCCCCCAGGGTCTCCTGGAAACACCATATATTTT,CASSQDPPGSPGNTIYF
TRBV7-8,.,.,TRBJ2-3,TGTGCCAGCAGCTACCGGAGTCCCAACACAGATACGCAGTATTTT,CASSYRSPNTDTQYF
TRBV19,.,.,TRBJ1-1,TGTGCCAGTACCCCTTTTGGACAGAACTTGAACACTGAAGCTTTCTTT,CASTPFGQNLNTEAFF
TRBV28,few,.,TRBJ2-5,TGTGCCAGCATTGGGGCAGGTCAAGAGACCCAGTACTTC,CASIGAGQETQYF
TRBV2,.,.,TRBJ2-5,TGTGCCAGCAGCGGAGAGGAGACCCAGTACTTC,CASSGEETQYF
TRBV7-2,once,TRBD2,TRBJ2-2,TGTGCCAGCAGCCCTAGCGGGAGGGCCTTAGGCACCGGGGAGCTGTTTTTT,CASSPSGRALGTGELFF
TRBV6-6,.,TRBD2,TRBJ2-1,TGTGCCAGCAGCTATACCGGGGGGTCCTACAATGAGCAGTTCTTC,CASSYTGGSYNEQFF
TRBV28,few,TRBD2,TRBJ2-5,TGTGCCAGCAGTTCCCCGGGTAGCGGGAGAAGAGAGACCCAGTACTTC,CASSSPGSGRRETQYF
TRBV15,.,.,TRBJ2-5,TGTGCCACCAGCTCGATGGCAGGGGAAGAGACCCAGTACTTC,CATSSMAGEETQYF
TRBV6-1,few,TRBD1,TRBJ1-4,TGTGCCAGCAGTCCTCACAGGGGCCCTAATGAAAAACTGTTTTTT,CASSPHRGPNEKLFF
TRBV25-1,.,TRBD2,TRBJ2-4,TGTGCCAGCAGTCAGACTAGCGCCGTAGCCAAAAACATTCAGTACTTC,CASSQTSAVAKNIQYF
TRBV9,.,.,TRBJ1-2,TGTGCCAGCAGCGTAGGGGGCGCCATTCGGGGGGATGGCTACACCTTC,CASSVGGAIRGDGYTF
TRBV18,.,.,TRBJ1-1,TGTGCCAGCTCAATCAACAGGGCAGGCACTGAAGCTTTCTTT,CASSINRAGTEAFF
TRBV7-9,.,.,TRBJ1-2,TGTGCCAGCAGCTTACTAGGACAGCCCAGGGGCTACACCTTC,CASSLLGQPRGYTF
TRBV5-5,once,.,TRBJ2-2,TGTGCCAGCAGCGAAAGGGCGGGCGGACCGAACACCGGGGAGCTGTTTTTT,CASSERAGGPNTGELFF
TRBV9,.,.,TRBJ2-5,TGTGCCAGCAGCGCCGGGACTTACCAAGAGACCCAGTACTTC,CASSAGTYQETQYF
TRBV6-1,.,.,TRBJ1-1,TGTGCCAGCAGGGAGCTATGGGGAGGGACTGAAGCTTTCTTT,CASRELWGGTEAFF
TRBV25-1,.,.,TRBJ1-2,TGTGCCAGCAGTGAATGGGGGGGTGGCTACACCTTC,CASSEWGGGYTF
TRBV5-6,once,.,TRBJ1-5,TGTGCCAGCAGCTTGGGAGGTGGTGGTCAGCCCCAGCATTTT,CASSLGGGGQPQHF
TRBV5-1,.,TRBD2,TRBJ2-3,TGCGCCAGCAGCCCCGGGACTAGCGGGAGGGTCACAGATACGCAGTATTTT,CASSPGTSGRVTDTQYF